The 26 T cell receptor beta chains below come from one sample, sequenced in a study of post-analysis software for immune sequencing data. Unique molecular identifiers tagged the TCR beta cDNA libraries. Each CDR3 protein gets one entry after TCRdb re-called the PCR reads with MiXCR. The data hold around 400,000 distinct CDR3 sequences, with approximately 37% observed a single time. For these TCRs, the target antigens are not known. Study outcomes and limitations: TRBV segments more frequent in patients than in controls numbered roughly five and included TRBV5-6, TRBV5-1 and TRBV20-1.

The sequencing input was blood. The origin of the receptors is a girl aged 2 to 10 with multiple sclerosis.

The chain uses TRBV12-3 or TRBV12-4 and TRBJ2-7; D gene ambiguous. The CDR3 is made up of 15 amino acids. Trimming left V 5 bases short and J 3 bases short, with 17 bases between. The CDR3 DNA reads TGTGCCAGCAGTGCCCCCCCAAGGGCTGGCTACGAGCAGTACTTC. Amino acids: CASSAPPRAGYEQYF.

V usage is TRBV9 and J usage is TRBJ2-1; 10 bases are shared with TRBD2. CDR1 and CDR2 (germline): SGDLS, YYNGEE. This CDR3 spans 15 amino acids. V lost 0 bases to trimming and J lost 9 bases; unmatched junction nucleotides: 6. CDR3 residues: CASSVASGGAGEQFF. CDR3 sequence (DNA): TGTGCCAGCAGCGTAGCCAGCGGGGGGGCGGGTGAGCAGTTCTTC.

In its sample, this clonotype was seen once. V gene TRBV7-3 combines with J gene TRBJ1-2; TRBD1 might be the D (6 bases). This CDR3 comprises 15 residues. Germline values: CDR1 SGHTA, CDR2 FQGTGA. The germline V and J ends were trimmed by 2 bases and 7 bases, with 17 bases remaining between them. The CDR3: CASSLSGTGGAGYTF. CDR3 sequence (DNA): TGTGCCAGCAGCTTATCCGGGACCGGGGGGGCTGGCTACACCTTC.

The chain uses TRBV7-7 and TRBJ2-1; D gene uncertain. The closer fit of TRBJ2-7 to the DNA end suggests the J call may be wrong. Germline V gives CDR1 SSHAT, CDR2 FNYEAQ (reference sequence). The CDR3 spans 13 residues. This CDR3 reads CASSNGPYNEQYF. The CDR3 nucleotides read TGTGCCAGCAGCAACGGACCGTACAATGAGCAGTACTTC.

This clonotype showed up just a few times. This rearrangement joins TRBV4-1 to TRBJ2-3; a possible D gene is TRBD1 (7 bases). Trimming shortened V by 1 base and J by 0 bases, and 14 bases separated the two germline ends. This CDR3 has 17 amino acids. Germline CDR1 MGHRA, CDR2 YSYEKL. As DNA, the CDR3 is TGCGCCAGCAGCCAAGTTCAGGGGGGCCCTAGCACAGATACGCAGTATTTT. This codes for CASSQVQGGPSTDTQYF.

The rearrangement joins TRBV9 to TRBJ2-1; 7 positions match TRBD1. The germline V gene has CDR1 SGDLS and CDR2 YYNGEE. CDR3 length equals 16 residues. V shed 0 bases and J 0 bases; nucleotides not matched to a gene: 3. The CDR3 nucleotides read TGTGCCAGCAGCGTAGGGGACAGAGGCTCCTACAATGAGCAGTTCTTC. This codes for CASSVGDRGSYNEQFF.

This clonotype was counted only a few times. The chain has TRBV6-2 or TRBV6-3 and TRBJ2-5; no firm D call. The last part of the DNA fits TRBJ2-7 better; the J call may be wrong. CDR3 size: 13 residues. From germline, CDR1 is MNHEY and CDR2 SVGEGT. The CDR3 DNA reads as TGTGCCAGCAGTTACAGGGTTGGAAGCGAGCAGTACTTC. Encoded protein: CASSYRVGSEQYF.

This chain connects TRBV20-1 to TRBJ1-5; the D gene is possibly TRBD1 (5 bases). CDR1 and CDR2 (germline): DFQATT, SNEGSKA (reference sequence). CDR3 length: 14 residues. The V and J ends lost 3 bases and 2 bases respectively, with 11 bases between them. The CDR3 spells CSASGARGNQPQHF. The CDR3 nucleotides are TGCAGTGCTAGTGGAGCCAGGGGCAATCAGCCCCAGCATTTT.

This clonotype was observed a few times. The chain couples TRBV20-1 to TRBJ2-7, with 7 bases identical to TRBD2. Germline CDR1 is DFQATT and CDR2 is SNEGSKA (reference sequence). J lost 0 bases, V lost 0 bases, and 5 bases had no gene match. CDR3 length: 15 residues. CDR3 sequence reads: CSARDGGGGSYEQYF. In DNA, the CDR3 is TGCAGTGCTAGAGACGGCGGCGGGGGCTCCTACGAGCAGTACTTC.

V and J are TRBV29-1 and TRBJ2-1; D is unclear. Trimming removed 3 bases at V and 9 bases at J, with 9 bases between. Germline CDR1 and CDR2: SQVTM and ANQGSEA. The CDR3 has 11 amino acids. Written as DNA, the CDR3 is TGCAGCGTTGATTCCGGCGCTGAGCAGTTCTTC. Amino acids: CSVDSGAEQFF.

As to this clonotype: One junction end does not reproduce the germline sequence, and a read error may be involved. The chain is built from TRBV20-1 and TRBJ1-5; D not resolved. Germline CDR1 is DFQATT and CDR2 is SNEGSKA (reference sequence). The CDR3 totals 13 residues. CDR3 nucleotides: TGCAGTGCTAGAGATCAGGACGATCAGCCCCGGCATTTT. It is translated as CSARDQDDQPRHF.

This chain links TRBV2 with TRBJ1-5, with D unresolved. The CDR3 is made up of 13 amino acids. V was clipped by 1 base and J by 10 bases, with 11 bases between them. Germline CDR1 and CDR2: SNHLY and FYNNEI. In DNA, the CDR3 is TGTGCCAGCAGTGAAGGCACAATCAGCCCCCAGCATTTT. Translating gives CASSEGTISPQHF.

The chain is built from TRBV19 and TRBJ1-2; the D gene is possibly TRBD1 (6 bases). This CDR3 has 16 amino acids. The ends were cut back, 3 bases at V and 3 bases at J, with 17 bases in the middle. Germline CDR1 is LNHDA and CDR2 is SQIVND (reference sequence). The chain's CDR3 is CASSMEGVGGHYGYTF. The CDR3 DNA is TGTGCCAGTAGTATGGAGGGGGTGGGGGGACACTATGGCTACACCTTC.

This clonotype has only a few counts. The chain joins TRBV7-2 to TRBJ2-7, with D tentatively TRBD1 or TRBD2 (5 bases each). Trimming removed 6 bases at V and 5 bases at J, with 17 bases between. CDR1 is SGHTA, CDR2 FQGNSA, per germline. This CDR3 is built from 14 residues. As DNA, the CDR3 is TGTGCCAGCAGTTCTGGGACCCCTCTTGACGAGCAGTACTTC. This translates into CASSSGTPLDEQYF.

In the case of this clonotype: This may arise from a read error, as a much more abundant clone is one base away. The chain joins TRBV6-5 to TRBJ2-7; D is unclear. CDR1 MNHEY and CDR2 SVGAGI come from the germline V gene. This CDR3 comprises 14 residues. The CDR3 reads CACSQGYASDEQYF. DNA of the CDR3: TGTGCCTGCAGCCAAGGGTATGCGTCAGACGAGCAGTACTTC.

This chain joins TRBV4-1 and TRBJ2-5; 8 nucleotides agree with TRBD2. With V trimmed by 1 base and J by 11 bases, 12 bases remained unmatched. There are 15 residues in the CDR3. Germline V gene lookup returns CDR1 MGHRA and CDR2 YSYEKL. Here the CDR3 reads CASSQGPAGVYEQYF. CDR3 bases: TGCGCCAGCAGCCAAGGCCCAGCGGGGGTTTATGAGCAGTACTTC.

The table lists this clonotype with a few counts. The genes are TRBV2 and TRBJ2-5; D gene uncertain. The CDR3 is 13 residues long. Looked up from germline, CDR1 is SNHLY and CDR2 is FYNNEI. V gave up 9 bases and J gave up 0 bases, with 11 bases separating them. Written as DNA, the CDR3 is TGTGCCAGAGCAGTGGGGAACCAAGAGACCCAGTACTTC. Translated: CARAVGNQETQYF.

This rearrangement joins TRBV20-1 to TRBJ2-1; 7 bases fit TRBD1. The V and J ends lost 4 bases and 6 bases, in that order; junction bases with no gene match: 6. Per the germline V gene, CDR1 is DFQATT and CDR2 is SNEGSKA (reference sequence). The CDR3 covers 13 residues. CDR3 residues: CSATDNRGNEQFF. The CDR3 bases are TGCAGTGCTACCGACAACAGGGGCAATGAGCAGTTCTTC.

This rearrangement joins TRBV4-2 to TRBJ2-3; D is undetermined. CDR1 is LGHNA, CDR2 YNFKEQ, per germline. The CDR3 is 18 amino acids. Trimming pared 3 bases from V and 0 bases from J, leaving 19 bases between. CDR3: CASSQTPPRGYSTDTQYF. Written as DNA, the CDR3 is TGTGCCAGCAGCCAGACCCCGCCGCGCGGATATAGCACAGATACGCAGTATTTT.

This chain links TRBV20-1 with TRBJ2-5, with D uncertain. The CDR3 runs 15 residues. The germline V and J ends were trimmed by 3 bases and 2 bases, with 16 bases remaining between them. The germline V gene has CDR1 DFQATT and CDR2 SNEGSKA (reference sequence). This CDR3 is CSASQSNPTQETQYF. The CDR3 DNA is TGCAGTGCTAGTCAGAGCAATCCAACGCAAGAGACCCAGTACTTC.

This chain links TRBV7-9 with TRBJ2-3; maybe TRBD2 (6 bases). CDR3 length: 15 residues. Trimming took off 3 bases at V and 3 bases at J, with 13 bases between the two ends. Per the germline V gene, CDR1 is SEHNR and CDR2 is FQNEAQ (reference sequence). CDR3 DNA: TGTGCCAGCAGCTTTCCGGGGGATGTAACAGATACGCAGTATTTT. It encodes CASSFPGDVTDTQYF.

This chain joins TRBV27 and TRBJ1-1; weak D call: TRBD1 (5 bases). Germline CDR1 MNHEY, CDR2 SMNVEV (reference sequence). Trimming removed 3 bases at V and 0 bases at J, with 11 bases between. The CDR3 spans 15 residues. The CDR3 spells CASSLGPQMNTEAFF. In nucleotides, the CDR3 is TGTGCCAGCAGTTTGGGACCGCAGATGAACACTGAAGCTTTCTTT.

This clonotype occurred a few times. The V call is TRBV5-1, the J call TRBJ2-1; no firm D call. The CDR3 runs to 17 residues. V shed 0 bases and J shed 3 bases, with 16 bases lying between them. Germline loops: CDR1 SGHRS, CDR2 YFSETQ. CDR3 protein: CASSLGGETDFYNEQFF. The CDR3 DNA is TGCGCCAGCAGCTTGGGTGGGGAAACCGACTTCTACAATGAGCAGTTCTTC.

This clonotype came up a few times. This chain joins TRBV27 and TRBJ2-7; D tentatively fits TRBD1 or TRBD2 (7 bases each). Trimming took 6 bases from V and 0 from J, leaving 21 bases between them. The CDR3 covers 17 residues. The germline V gene encodes CDR1 MNHEY and CDR2 SMNVEV (reference sequence). CDR3 sequence reads: CASRRGIGQASSYEQYF. The CDR3 DNA is TGTGCCAGCAGGCGGGGGATAGGACAGGCGAGCTCCTACGAGCAGTACTTC.

This clonotype was counted a few times. The chain is built from TRBV15 and TRBJ2-1; the D gene is possibly TRBD1 (5 bases). V shed 3 bases and J shed 2 bases, with 20 bases lying between them. The CDR3 runs to 18 residues. Germline CDR1 and CDR2: LNHNV and YYDKDF (reference sequence). The CDR3 DNA reads as TGTGCCACCAGCAGGCTAGGGGCGGACCGCCCACCCTACAATGAGCAGTTCTTC. Its protein is CATSRLGADRPPYNEQFF.

This chain connects TRBV5-1 to TRBJ2-4; 8 nucleotides align to TRBD1. The germline gives CDR1 SGHRS, CDR2 YFSETQ. The CDR3 is made up of 17 amino acids. After removal of 0 bases from V and 0 bases from J, the junction contained 5 bases not matched to a gene. The CDR3 coding sequence is TGCGCCAGCAGCTTGGAAACAGGGGGGACAGCCAAAAACATTCAGTACTTC. Its translation is CASSLETGGTAKNIQYF. Full variable domain (missing parts from reference TRBV5-1 and TRBJ2-4): KAGVTQTPRYLIKTRGQQVTLSCSPISGHRSVSWYQQTPGQGLQFLFEYFSETQRNKGNFPGRFSGRQFSNSRSEMNVSTLELGDSALYLCASSLETGGTAKNIQYFGAGTRLSVL.